The clone carrying this T cell receptor (beta chain) was seen a handful of times. Its antigen is unidentified. V dropped 3 bases and J dropped 2 bases, with 12 bases sitting between them. CDR3 length equals 15 residues. CDR1 and CDR2 (germline): MGHRA, YSYEKL. The sample originates from a study of cytomegalovirus exposure and HLA in healthy donors. Study results and caveats: Researchers catalogued 160 or so TCR beta chains as cytomegalovirus-associated.

13 Jbeta primers and 60 Vbeta primers were used for the PCR. Data came from immunoSEQ multiplex PCR; TCRdb stores just in-frame clones and leaves some out. The sample has over 100,000 clones; around 70% are singletons. This TCR came from a woman between 35 and 50 years old in good health and CMV-seropositive. Input material: PBMCs. This chain uses TRBV4-1 with TRBJ2-3; tentatively, D is TRBD1 (5 bases). CDR3 coding DNA: TGCGCCAGCAGCCAGGCTAGGGGAAACACAGATACGCAGTATTTT. Its translation is CASSQARGNTDTQYF.